Included here is one T cell receptor (beta chain) sequence, with context. Its antigen is still unknown. Across several immunoSEQ plates, the genomic DNA of each subset was split evenly. Each PCR replicate from the sorted subsets contained about 200 ng DNA, which is tens of thousands of T cell genomes. The repertoire was sequenced with immunoSEQ multiplex PCR; TCRdb's copy has only in-frame clones and lacks some. The sample has about 1 million clones; more than 60% are singletons. The entry originates in a study of shared clonotypes between healthy human individuals. Whole-study findings and limits: Genetic and exposure-history diversity was limited by the few donors. Only blood was sampled, and tissue TCR repertoires likely differ from blood ones.

This CDR3 has 13 residues. With 1 base removed from V and 6 bases from J, the gap between germline ends came to 10 bases. Looked up from germline, CDR1 is SGHAT and CDR2 is FQNNGV. The rearrangement uses TRBV11-2 and TRBJ2-7; D remains ambiguous. This clonotype originated in a young man in good health. Sequencing was carried out using memory CD4+ T cells sorted from blood. Subset described: CD45RA-negative fraction. This CDR3 is CASSLVSPGEQYF. The DNA for the CDR3 is TGTGCCAGCAGCTTAGTCAGTCCCGGCGAGCAGTACTTC.